This is a list of T cell receptor beta chains from one sample in a study of cytomegalovirus exposure and HLA in healthy donors. Clones were sequenced by immunoSEQ multiplex PCR, and TCRdb holds only the in-frame ones, with some missing. This table has more than 80,000 clones, about four fifths appearing once. The sample taken for sequencing was PBMCs. The source of these receptors is a man aged 60-69 years in good health and CMV-seronegative. Each CDR3 is given with its conserved first and last residue. A D gene is named only where the DNA matches it firmly. Clone size is given for some rows only: seen once, a few or many times, or a class if the clone is expanded.

CDR3 DNA	CDR3 protein	D gene	clone size	V gene	J gene
TGCGCCAGCAGCTTGGCCGGCGGCAACTATGGCTACACCTTC	CASSLAGGNYGYTF	-	-	TRBV5-1	TRBJ1-2
TGTGCCGCCAACAACTTGGGACAGCATAATTCACCCCTCCACTTT	CAANNLGQHNSPLHF	TRBD1	-	TRBV10-3	TRBJ1-6
TGTGCCAGCAGCCAAAACCGGGACACCAATCAGCCCCAGCATTTT	CASSQNRDTNQPQHF	-	-	TRBV6-6	TRBJ1-5
TGCGCCAGCAGCTTCGACGGACAGGGGGCGACCTTGAACACTGAAGCTTTCTTT	CASSFDGQGATLNTEAFF	TRBD1	-	TRBV5-1	TRBJ1-1
TGTGCCAGCTCACCGGGGCGTTCCCAGAACTATGGCTACACCTTC	CASSPGRSQNYGYTF	-	-	TRBV18	TRBJ1-2
TGTGCCAGCAGCGTAGGCCAGGGGGAAAACTATGGCTACACCTTC	CASSVGQGENYGYTF	TRBD1	-	TRBV9	TRBJ1-2
TGTGCCAGCAGTACCGGGACAGCCTCTGGAAACACCATATATTTT	CASSTGTASGNTIYF	TRBD1	-	TRBV6-5	TRBJ1-3
TGTGGGGGGGGCGATGGAGGAAGCGGGGTTCGTGGCGGGGAGCTGTTTTTT	CGGGDGGSGVRGGELFF	-	-	TRBV30	TRBJ2-2
TGTGCCAGCTCACTAGGGGACAGGCGCTCTGGAAACACCATATATTTT	CASSLGDRRSGNTIYF	TRBD1	-	TRBV18	TRBJ1-3
TGTGCCAGCAGTTACTCACGGACAGGGGGGCAGACCCAGTACTTC	CASSYSRTGGQTQYF	TRBD1	-	TRBV6-5	TRBJ2-5
TGCAGCGTTGGTACAGGGGGTCTGAATGAGCAGTTCTTC	CSVGTGGLNEQFF	TRBD1	-	TRBV29-1	TRBJ2-1
TGTGCCAGTAGCCGAAGGGGCGGGACAGGGGCTCCTTTCTATGGCTACACCTTC	CASSRRGGTGAPFYGYTF	TRBD1	few	TRBV19	TRBJ1-2
TGTGCCAGCAGTGAATGGCAGGGGGCAGATTCACCCCTCCACTTT	CASSEWQGADSPLHF	TRBD1	-	TRBV2	TRBJ1-6
TGTGCCAGCACTCTGAGCCCAGCGGTAACAGATACGCAGTATTTT	CASTLSPAVTDTQYF	-	-	TRBV2	TRBJ2-3
TGTGCCAGCAGCGTAACGGGGGGGCCGGCGGAGACCCAGTACTTC	CASSVTGGPAETQYF	TRBD2	-	TRBV9	TRBJ2-5
TGTGCCAGCAGTCCTCGGACTAGATCAGGGCCCAATGAGCAGTTCTTC	CASSPRTRSGPNEQFF	TRBD2	-	TRBV6-6	TRBJ2-1
TGTGCCAGCAGCTCCACTACGGGTATGAACACTGAAGCTTTCTTT	CASSSTTGMNTEAFF	-	-	TRBV7-9	TRBJ1-1
TGTGCCAGTACCCCCCCGGGTGTGGTTTCCCCTGAAAAACTGTTTTTT	CASTPPGVVSPEKLFF	-	-	TRBV19	TRBJ1-4
TGTGCCAGCAGGGCTAGCGGGGGCATATACAATGAGCAGTTCTTC	CASRASGGIYNEQFF	TRBD2	few	TRBV7-6	TRBJ2-1
TGTGCCAGCAGCTCGGACACCGCCTACGAGCAGTACTTC	CASSSDTAYEQYF	-	-	TRBV7-2	TRBJ2-7
TGCGCCAGCAGTTTCAACACAGATACGCAGTATTTT	CASSFNTDTQYF	-	-	TRBV5-1	TRBJ2-3
TGTGCCACCAGCAGAGATAGAGGCTATGGCTACACCTTC	CATSRDRGYGYTF	-	-	TRBV15	TRBJ1-2
TGTGCCAGCAGCTTAAAGGCGGGGGATACGCAGTATTTT	CASSLKAGDTQYF	-	-	TRBV7-2	TRBJ2-3
TGTGCCAGCAGCTTGGCAGGCAGGGGGGAAGGCTACACCTTC	CASSLAGRGEGYTF	TRBD1	-	TRBV5-4	TRBJ1-2
TGTGCCAGCAGTTCCGACGGGACAGGGGATTTCTATGGCTACACCTTC	CASSSDGTGDFYGYTF	TRBD1	-	TRBV6-5	TRBJ1-2
TGTGCCAGCAGTCCCAGATTCCTGACTAGCGGGGTATGGGAGCAGTACTTC	CASSPRFLTSGVWEQYF	TRBD2	-	TRBV2	TRBJ2-7
TGTGCCAGCAGCGACTACAGGGGGCTCTACAATGAGCAGTTCTTC	CASSDYRGLYNEQFF	TRBD1	-	TRBV9	TRBJ2-1
TGTGCCATCAGTGAGAGCGTCAATATTGGCAATCAGCCCCAGCATTTT	CAISESVNIGNQPQHF	-	-	TRBV10-3	TRBJ1-5
TGTGCCAGTAGTGCGGGGGAGACCCAGTACTTC	CASSAGETQYF	-	-	TRBV19	TRBJ2-5
TGTGCCTGGAGGCGTCTCGTTCCTGAAGCTTTCTTT	CAWRRLVPEAFF	-	-	TRBV30	TRBJ1-1
TGTGCCATCATACCCCGGGACAAACTTATCCCCGAGCAGTACTTC	CAIIPRDKLIPEQYF	-	-	TRBV6-1	TRBJ2-7
TGTGCCAGCAGCTTAGGGGGGACAGGTCTTTCCTACGAGCAGTACTTC	CASSLGGTGLSYEQYF	TRBD1	-	TRBV11-2	TRBJ2-7
TGCGCCAGCAGCTTGGAGGGTAGCGGGGACCTAAATACGCAGTATTTT	CASSLEGSGDLNTQYF	TRBD2	-	TRBV5-1	TRBJ2-3
TGTGCCAGCAGTATCGACGGACTCCGGGGGTCACCCCTCCACTTT	CASSIDGLRGSPLHF	-	-	TRBV27	TRBJ1-6
TGTTCCAGCAGCCGCGGGGGGGTTCAGGCTTTCTTT	CSSSRGGVQAFF	-	-	TRBV7-9	TRBJ1-1
TGTGCCATCAGTGAGGACAGGGGGCCCCCCTACGAGCAGTACTTC	CAISEDRGPPYEQYF	TRBD1	-	TRBV10-3	TRBJ2-7
TGTGCCAGCAGCTTAAACTGGAATGAGCAGTTCTTC	CASSLNWNEQFF	-	once	TRBV7-8	TRBJ2-1
TGCGCCAGCAGCTTGGCGGGGGAGCATTCACCCCTCCACTTT	CASSLAGEHSPLHF	-	-	TRBV5-1	TRBJ1-6
TGTGCCAGCAGAGCTAACTACAATGAGCAGTTCTTC	CASRANYNEQFF	-	-	TRBV6-1	TRBJ2-1
TGTGCCAGCACCAGACAGAGCTCAAGCTCCTACAATGAGCAGTTCTTC	CASTRQSSSSYNEQFF	-	-	TRBV7-9	TRBJ2-1
TGTGCCAGCAGCAACAGGGGAGAGACCCAGTACTTC	CASSNRGETQYF	TRBD1	-	TRBV13	TRBJ2-5
TGTGCCAGCAGCCCAGAGGAGGGGGCGAGCGCCAAAAACATTCAGTACTTC	CASSPEEGASAKNIQYF	-	-	TRBV7-9	TRBJ2-4
TGTGCCTGGAGTGGTAATACGCGTACTGAGCAGTTCTTC	CAWSGNTRTEQFF	-	-	TRBV30	TRBJ2-1
TGTGCCAGCAGCTTCCCGGGACACCCCACCGGGGAGCTGTTTTTT	CASSFPGHPTGELFF	-	-	TRBV5-4	TRBJ2-2
TGCGCCAGCGGGGACAGAACAGCCATCACTGAAGCTTTCTTT	CASGDRTAITEAFF	TRBD1	-	TRBV5-1	TRBJ1-1
TGCGCCAGCAGTGAACGGGGAACTAGCACAGATACGCAGTATTTT	CASSERGTSTDTQYF	-	-	TRBV10-1	TRBJ2-3
TGTGCCAGCACACACCGGGTGGGGGCCCCTTCCTCTGGAAACACCATATATTTT	CASTHRVGAPSSGNTIYF	-	-	TRBV11-2	TRBJ1-3
TGTGCCAGCAGTTCGGGACAGGGGCTGACGGAGACCCAGTACTTC	CASSSGQGLTETQYF	TRBD1	-	TRBV6-6	TRBJ2-5
TGCGCCAGCAGCAACCTAGCGGCCCTTTACAATGAGCAGTTCTTC	CASSNLAALYNEQFF	TRBD2	-	TRBV4-1	TRBJ2-1
TGTGCCAGCAGCTTAGGACACGCGAGCTATGGCTACACCTTC	CASSLGHASYGYTF	-	-	TRBV11-2	TRBJ1-2
TGTGCCTGGAGTGTACGGGGAGCAGGCGGGGAGCTGTTTTTT	CAWSVRGAGGELFF	-	-	TRBV30	TRBJ2-2
TGCGCCAGCAGCTTGATGGCCAGGGGCCGTGGCTACACCTTC	CASSLMARGRGYTF	-	-	TRBV5-1	TRBJ1-2
TGTGCCAGCAGCCAAGACCCAAGCGGATCGAACACCGGGGAGCTGTTTTTT	CASSQDPSGSNTGELFF	-	-	TRBV4-2	TRBJ2-2